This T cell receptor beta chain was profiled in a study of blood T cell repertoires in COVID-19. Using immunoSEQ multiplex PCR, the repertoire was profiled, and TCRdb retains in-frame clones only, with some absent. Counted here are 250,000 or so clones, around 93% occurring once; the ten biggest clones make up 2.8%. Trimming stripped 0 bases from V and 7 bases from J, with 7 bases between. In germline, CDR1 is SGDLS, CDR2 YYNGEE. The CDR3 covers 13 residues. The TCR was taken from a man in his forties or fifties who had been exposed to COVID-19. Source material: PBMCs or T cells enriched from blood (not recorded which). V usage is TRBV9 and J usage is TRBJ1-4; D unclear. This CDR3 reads CASSVATGEKLFF. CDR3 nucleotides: TGTGCCAGCAGCGTAGCTACGGGTGAAAAACTGTTTTTT.